This T cell receptor beta chain was captured in a study of T cell responses to AZD1222 COVID-19 vaccine. About the study: It was second doses at about 4 or about 12 weeks that were pooled. The study's findings and limits: There were repertoire samples only from the period after the peak T cell response. Close to half of spike-specific TCRs reportedly recognize unmutated variant regions. Females outnumbered males among donors, who were mostly white British; clonal diversity was possibly underestimated.

Between the trimmed V and J ends, which lost 6 bases and 5 bases, there was a span of 19 bases. The CDR3 has 15 residues. Germline V CDR1 and CDR2: LNHDA, SQIVND (reference sequence). Notes on this clone: Its antigen is undetermined.

Repertoires were generated with immunoSEQ multiplex PCR, while TCRdb's copy carries only in-frame clones and drops some. The table records 45,000 to 60,000 clones, approximately 84% of them present only once. The sequence was collected from an adult in good health. The starting material was peripheral blood, obtained on day 0 of AZD1222 vaccination. The chain couples TRBV19 to TRBJ1-1, with D maybe TRBD1 (5 bases). Written as DNA, the CDR3 is TGTGCCAGTAGGCGAGATCAGGGATTAGGGACTGAAGCTTTCTTT. Protein product: CASRRDQGLGTEAFF.